This TCR beta chain was identified in a study of blood T cell repertoires in COVID-19. The germline V gene has CDR1 SGHNT and CDR2 YYREEE (reference sequence). Trimming took 0 bases from V and 3 from J, leaving 6 bases between them. This CDR3 region has 13 residues. Method: immunoSEQ multiplex PCR; TCRdb's copy keeps in-frame clones and lacks some. The table shows about 130,000 clones, with about nine tenths occurring only once. The sequencing input was peripheral blood. The clonotype was recovered from a man in his 60s with COVID-19, enrolled during active disease. The chain recombines TRBV5-4 with TRBJ2-5; D is ambiguous. CDR3 in amino acids: CASSLALEETQYF. The CDR3 DNA reads TGTGCCAGCAGCTTGGCGCTAGAAGAGACCCAGTACTTC.